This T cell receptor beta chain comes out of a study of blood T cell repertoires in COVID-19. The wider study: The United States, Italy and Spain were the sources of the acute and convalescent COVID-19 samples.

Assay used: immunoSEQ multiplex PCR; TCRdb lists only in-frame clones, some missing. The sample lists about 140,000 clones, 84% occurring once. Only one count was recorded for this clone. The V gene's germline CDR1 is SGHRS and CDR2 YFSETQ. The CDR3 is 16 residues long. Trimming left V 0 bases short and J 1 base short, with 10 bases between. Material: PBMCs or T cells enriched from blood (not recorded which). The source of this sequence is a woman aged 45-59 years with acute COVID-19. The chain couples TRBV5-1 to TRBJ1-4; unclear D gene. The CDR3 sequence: CASSLESGGTNEKLFF. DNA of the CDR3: TGCGCCAGCAGCTTGGAATCAGGTGGAACTAATGAAAAACTGTTTTTT.